Presented here are 14 T cell receptor beta chains from one specimen sequenced in a study of human T cells and chemical hapten exposure. As to time point: pre-sensitization, week 0. The treatment is: therapeutic diphenylcyclopropenone sensitization with weekly scalp DPC. TCRdb processed the RACE reads anew with MiXCR; each CDR3 protein has one entry. The sample consists of tens of thousands of distinct CDR3 sequences, roughly a tenth of them appearing once. The source was whole blood, collected in connection with sensitization to the hapten diphenylcyclopropenone (DPC). The receptors were sampled from a woman between 35 and 50 years old with alopecia areata. Some clones in this sample may be carry-over from other donors' samples.

With regard to this clonotype: A much larger clone is a single base away; this may be a read error. The rearrangement uses TRBV7-2 and TRBJ2-1, with 7 bases that match TRBD2. CDR1 is SGHTA, CDR2 FQGNSA, per germline. The CDR3 runs to 15 residues. CDR3 protein: CVSSSGGSTYNEQFF. The CDR3, as DNA: TGTGTCAGCAGTTCCGGGGGGAGCACCTACAATGAGCAGTTCTTC.

This clonotype was seen ten or more times. V usage is TRBV29-1 and J usage is TRBJ2-3, with 7 nucleotides matching TRBD2. Germline CDR1 SQVTM, CDR2 ANQGSEA. This CDR3 comprises 15 residues. The CDR3, as DNA: TGCACCTACTCCCTGGGGGGGTTGGGCACAGATACGCAGTATTTT. Amino acids: CTYSLGGLGTDTQYF.

CDR3 bases: TGTGCCAGTAGCATGAATACAGGGGTTGCAAACGAGCAGTACTTC. Translated, it gives CASSMNTGVANEQYF. V gene TRBV19 combines with J gene TRBJ2-7; TRBD1 matches 7 bases. V was clipped by 6 bases and J by 5 bases; unmatched bases: 13. This CDR3 is built from 15 residues. Per the germline V gene, CDR1 is LNHDA and CDR2 is SQIVND (reference sequence).

The chain joins TRBV14 to TRBJ2-3; 10 nucleotides line up with TRBD2. Germline-derived CDR1 and CDR2 are SGHDN and FVKESK. V gave up 0 bases and J gave up 4 bases; unmatched junction bases: 10. This CDR3 has 18 residues. CDR3 sequence: CASSQDRYQRGGPDTQYF. The CDR3 DNA reads TGTGCCAGCAGCCAAGATCGCTACCAGCGGGGGGGACCAGATACGCAGTATTTT.

This chain uses TRBV29-1 with TRBJ2-5; D might be TRBD2 (7 bases). Trimming took off 6 bases at V and 1 base at J, with 12 bases between the two ends. CDR1 and CDR2 (germline): SQVTM, ANQGSEA. The CDR3 has 13 residues. The CDR3 coding sequence is TGCAGCGTCCCTAGGGGGGGCCAAGAGACCCAGTACTTC. Residues: CSVPRGGQETQYF.

This clonotype was counted ten times or more. This sequence joins TRBV19 and TRBJ2-2; 9 positions agree with TRBD1. Unmatched junction bases numbered 2, after V lost 6 bases and J lost 6 bases. This CDR3 region has 13 residues. The germline CDR1 and CDR2 sequences are LNHDA and SQIVND (reference sequence). The CDR3 DNA sequence: TGTGCCAGTAGGGGACAGGGCCCCGGGGAGCTGTTTTTT. Amino acids: CASRGQGPGELFF. Filled out from reference TRBV19 and TRBJ2-2, the complete variable domain reads DGGITQSPKYLFRKEGQNVTLSCEQNLNHDAMYWYRQDPGQGLRLIYYSQIVNDFQKGDIAEGYSVSREKKESFPLTVTSAQKNPTAFYLCASRGQGPGELFFGEGSRLTVL.

The sample holds many counts of this clonotype. One end of the junction varies from germline; a read error may be responsible. The chain couples TRBV7-7 to TRBJ2-1; 9 bases fit TRBD1. Per germline, CDR1 SSHAT and CDR2 FNYEAQ (reference sequence). This CDR3 spans 15 amino acids. The CDR3 sequence is CASSSGQGGVWEQFF. In DNA form, the CDR3 reads TGTGCTAGCAGCTCGGGACAGGGAGGGGTGTGGGAGCAGTTCTTC.

Worth noting for this clonotype: This sequence is one base from a far larger clone and is likely a read error. The chain links TRBV7-2 to TRBJ2-3; TRBD1 is a possible D gene (6 bases). The CDR3 is 16 amino acids. Trimming left V 5 bases short and J 0 bases short, with 15 bases between. In germline, CDR1 is SGHTA, CDR2 FQGNSA. This chain's CDR3 is CASSVRGGLSTDTQYF. The CDR3 region has the DNA TGTGCCAGCAGCGTACGAGGGGGATTAAGCACAGATACGCAGTATTTT.

The chain is built from TRBV18 and TRBJ1-5; TRBD1 matches 7 bases. The CDR3 has 13 amino acids. The V gene end was trimmed by 2 bases and the J gene end by 5 bases; junction bases not matched to a gene: 0. Germline-derived CDR1 and CDR2 are KGHSH and LQKENI. The CDR3 loop reads CASSPGTDQPQHF. The CDR3 bases are TGTGCCAGCTCACCAGGGACAGATCAGCCCCAGCATTTT.

This chain links TRBV29-1 with TRBJ2-5, with 8 positions matching TRBD1. The trim removed 7 bases at V and 4 bases at J, leaving 8 bases unmatched. CDR1 and CDR2 from the germline V gene are SQVTM and ANQGSEA. The length of the CDR3 is 13 residues. The CDR3 DNA is TGCAGCGCCGATGACAGGGGAGGAGAGACCCAGTACTTC. Translated, it gives CSADDRGGETQYF.

A few counts support this clonotype. The chain has TRBV7-2 and TRBJ2-3; maybe TRBD1 (7 bases). The CDR3 length is 13 residues. Deletions cut 5 bases from V and 7 bases from J, with 13 bases between. Germline V gene data show CDR1 as SGHTA and CDR2 as FQGNSA. CDR3 in amino acids: CASSPGGRNTQYF. CDR3 nucleotide sequence: TGTGCCAGCAGCCCAGGGGGGAGAAATACGCAGTATTTT. The whole variable domain, remainder taken from reference TRBV7-2 and TRBJ2-3, is GAGVSQSPSNKVTEKGKDVELRCDPISGHTALYWYRQSLGQGLEFLIYFQGNSAPDKSGLPSDRFSAERTGGSVSTLTIQRTQQEDSAVYLCASSPGGRNTQYFGPGTRLTVL.

This clonotype showed up just a few times. The chain employs TRBV20-1 and TRBJ2-1; D is possibly TRBD1 or TRBD2 (5 bases each). Trimming shortened V by 0 bases and J by 2 bases, and 17 bases separated the two germline ends. There are 17 residues in the CDR3. Germline V gene data show CDR1 as DFQATT and CDR2 as SNEGSKA (reference sequence). The CDR3 DNA is TGCAGTGCTAGAGATCCTCGCACTTCGGGGCCCTACAATGAGCAGTTCTTC. Its protein product is CSARDPRTSGPYNEQFF.

In this sample, this clonotype turned up a few times. The chain is built from TRBV5-1 and TRBJ2-6, with 8 nucleotides matching TRBD1. CDR3 size: 17 residues. Unmatched junction bases numbered 7, after V lost 4 bases and J lost 1 base. Per germline, CDR1 SGHRS and CDR2 YFSETQ. CDR3 bases: TGCGCCAGCAGCCCCCCGCAGGGGGCATCTGGGGCCAACGTCCTGACTTTC. As protein: CASSPPQGASGANVLTF.

The CDR3 loop reads CASRANRGPGELFF. CDR3 bases: TGTGCCAGTAGAGCAAACAGGGGGCCCGGGGAGCTGTTTTTT. The chain combines TRBV19 with TRBJ2-2; 9 bases are a match to TRBD1. V lost 6 bases and J lost 6; bases outside the gene matches: 5. Germline CDR1 is LNHDA and CDR2 is SQIVND (reference sequence). The CDR3 contains 14 residues. Supplemented by reference TRBV19 and TRBJ2-2, the full variable domain reads DGGITQSPKYLFRKEGQNVTLSCEQNLNHDAMYWYRQDPGQGLRLIYYSQIVNDFQKGDIAEGYSVSREKKESFPLTVTSAQKNPTAFYLCASRANRGPGELFFGEGSRLTVL.